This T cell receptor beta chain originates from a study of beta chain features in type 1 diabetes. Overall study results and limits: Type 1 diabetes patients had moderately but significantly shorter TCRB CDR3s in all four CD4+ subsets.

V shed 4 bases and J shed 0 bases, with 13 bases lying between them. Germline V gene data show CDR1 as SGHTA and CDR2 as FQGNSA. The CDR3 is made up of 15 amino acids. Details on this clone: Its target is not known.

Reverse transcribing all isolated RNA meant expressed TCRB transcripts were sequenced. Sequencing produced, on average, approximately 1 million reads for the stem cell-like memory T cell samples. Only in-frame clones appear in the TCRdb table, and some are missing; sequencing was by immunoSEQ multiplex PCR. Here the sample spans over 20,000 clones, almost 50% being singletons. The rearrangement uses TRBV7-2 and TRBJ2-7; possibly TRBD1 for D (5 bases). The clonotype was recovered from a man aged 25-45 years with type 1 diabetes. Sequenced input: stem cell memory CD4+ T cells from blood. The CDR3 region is CASSSYRQSSYEQYF. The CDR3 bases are TGTGCCAGCAGCTCTTACCGACAGAGCTCCTACGAGCAGTACTTC.